The T cell receptor beta chain under discussion was sequenced for a study of cytomegalovirus exposure and HLA in healthy donors. Germline CDR1 reads SGHRS; CDR2 reads YFSETQ. The CDR3 length is 13 residues. V lost 4 bases, J lost 6 bases, and 6 bases stayed unmatched. PCR involved 60 Vbeta and 13 Jbeta primers. Clones were sequenced by immunoSEQ multiplex PCR, and TCRdb holds only the in-frame ones, with some missing. There are about 150,000 clones in the sample; approximately 88% occur only once, and around 0.51% lies in the top ten. Specimen: PBMCs. The rearrangement joins TRBV5-1 to TRBJ2-7; 8 bases are a match to TRBD1. This TCR was recovered from a woman between 40 and 55 years old in good health and CMV-seronegative. This CDR3 is CASSTGQGGEQYF. DNA of the CDR3: TGCGCCAGCAGCACAGGACAGGGCGGCGAGCAGTACTTC.